This T cell receptor beta chain was sequenced during a study of blood T cell repertoires in COVID-19. Looking at the study overall: Researchers got acute and convalescent COVID-19 samples from the United States, Italy and Spain.

In the original workflow: Estimated nucleated cell counts came from reference gene primer amplification. The assay was immunoSEQ multiplex PCR, and TCRdb's table has in-frame clones only and misses some. The V and J calls and clone size are taken from that table; D and trimming were inferred from the DNA. Found here are tens of thousands of clones, 89% of them singletons; the top ten hold roughly 4.9%. Germline-derived CDR1 and CDR2 are LGHNA and YNFKEQ. CDR3 length: 15 amino acids. V gave up 1 base and J gave up 0 bases, with 10 bases separating them. The rearrangement joins TRBV4-2 to TRBJ2-7; the D gene is possibly TRBD2 (5 bases). The sequence was collected from a woman at least 80 years old with active COVID-19. Sequencing used peripheral blood. This CDR3 is CASSQVEGSSYEQYF. The CDR3 DNA sequence: TGTGCCAGCAGCCAAGTAGAGGGAAGCTCCTACGAGCAGTACTTC.